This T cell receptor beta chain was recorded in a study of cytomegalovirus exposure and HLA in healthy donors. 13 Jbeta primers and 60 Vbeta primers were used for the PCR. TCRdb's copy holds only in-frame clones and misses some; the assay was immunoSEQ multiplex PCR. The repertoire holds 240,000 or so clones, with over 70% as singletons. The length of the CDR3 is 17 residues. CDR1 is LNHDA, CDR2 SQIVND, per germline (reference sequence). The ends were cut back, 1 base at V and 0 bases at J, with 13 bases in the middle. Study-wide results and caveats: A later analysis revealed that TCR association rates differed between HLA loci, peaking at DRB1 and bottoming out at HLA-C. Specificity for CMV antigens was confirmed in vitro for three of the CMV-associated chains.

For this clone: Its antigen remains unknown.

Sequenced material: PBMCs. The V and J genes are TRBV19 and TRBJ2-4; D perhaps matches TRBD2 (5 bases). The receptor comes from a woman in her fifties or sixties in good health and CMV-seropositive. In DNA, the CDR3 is TGTGCCAGTAGTATAGCGGGGAGAGGGCTAGCCAAAAACATTCAGTACTTC. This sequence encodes CASSIAGRGLAKNIQYF.